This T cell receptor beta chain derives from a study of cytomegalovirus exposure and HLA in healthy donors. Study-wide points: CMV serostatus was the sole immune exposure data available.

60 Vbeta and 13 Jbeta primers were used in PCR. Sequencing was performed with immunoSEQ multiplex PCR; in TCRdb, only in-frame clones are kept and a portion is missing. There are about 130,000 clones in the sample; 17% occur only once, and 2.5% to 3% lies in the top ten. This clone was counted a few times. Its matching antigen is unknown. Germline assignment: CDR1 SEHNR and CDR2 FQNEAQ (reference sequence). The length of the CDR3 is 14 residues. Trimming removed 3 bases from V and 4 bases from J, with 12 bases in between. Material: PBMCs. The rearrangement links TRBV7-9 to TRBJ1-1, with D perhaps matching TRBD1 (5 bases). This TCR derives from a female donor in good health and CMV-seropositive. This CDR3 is CASSFLQGSTEAFF. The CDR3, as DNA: TGTGCCAGCAGCTTCCTCCAGGGAAGCACTGAAGCTTTCTTT.